This note documents a single TCR beta chain sequence. The repertoire was sequenced with immunoSEQ multiplex PCR; TCRdb's copy has only in-frame clones and lacks some. The sample consists of 200,000 to 250,000 clones, 85% to 90% of them appearing once. Participants were aged about 18 to 90 years, lived in some 23 US areas, and enrolled virtually. Between the trimmed V and J ends, which lost 5 bases and 4 bases, there was a span of 8 bases. CDR3 length: 12 residues. Germline loops: CDR1 LNHDA, CDR2 SQIVND (reference sequence). The sample originates from a study of blood T cell repertoires in COVID-19. The V and J genes are TRBV19 and TRBJ2-5; unclear D gene. This TCR came from a woman aged 50 to 60 with acute COVID-19. Sequenced input: PBMCs or T cells enriched from blood (not recorded which). CDR3 nucleotide sequence: TGTGCCAGTAGTGACTGGTTAGAGACCCAGTACTTC. Translation: CASSDWLETQYF.